The 10 T cell receptor beta chains in this list originate from one sample, sequenced in a study of blood T cell repertoires in COVID-19 (dated by TCRdb to between 2020 and 2021). Libraries came from the immunoSEQ multiplex PCR assay. TCRdb re-hosts the immuneACCESS table, in-frame sequences only. Its copies lack some clones; in the studies checked, an unresolved V gene accounts for under half of them, and the cause for the rest is not known. The sample profile shows under 250,000 clones; roughly 86% of them were found once. The ten largest make up about 1.7% of the sample. Material for sequencing was peripheral blood. These receptor sequences come from a woman aged 55-70 years who had recovered from COVID-19.

The gene calls are TRBV5-4 and TRBJ2-5; 10 bases fit TRBD2. Trimming at V came to 5 bases and at J to 3 bases, leaving 7 bases not matched to a gene. Germline loops: CDR1 SGHNT, CDR2 YYREEE (reference sequence). The CDR3 runs 15 residues. CDR3 in amino acids: CASREDLAGEETQYF. CDR3 bases: TGTGCCAGCAGGGAAGATCTAGCGGGGGAAGAGACCCAGTACTTC.

The chain links TRBV5-1 to TRBJ2-3; D is possibly TRBD1 (6 bases). The CDR3 totals 15 residues. The V and J ends lost 4 bases and 6 bases respectively, with 18 bases between them. Germline lookup yields CDR1 SGHRS and CDR2 YFSETQ. The CDR3 DNA reads as TGCGCCAGCAGCATCGCCCAGGGGCTCCGCGATACGCAGTATTTT. Translated, it gives CASSIAQGLRDTQYF. The full variable domain, completed using reference TRBV5-1 and TRBJ2-3, is KAGVTQTPRYLIKTRGQQVTLSCSPISGHRSVSWYQQTPGQGLQFLFEYFSETQRNKGNFPGRFSGRQFSNSRSEMNVSTLELGDSALYLCASSIAQGLRDTQYFGPGTRLTVL.

The chain has TRBV29-1 and TRBJ1-1, with D perhaps matching TRBD1 (5 bases). V shed 8 bases and J shed 3 bases, with 16 bases lying between them. The CDR3 totals 13 residues. In germline, CDR1 is SQVTM, CDR2 ANQGSEA. CDR3 residues: CSLGGMSHTEAFF. CDR3 coding DNA: TGCAGCCTGGGGGGAATGTCTCACACTGAAGCTTTCTTT.

The genes are TRBV7-8 and TRBJ1-2, with D possibly being TRBD1 (5 bases). The CDR3 spans 17 residues. With 3 bases removed from V and 5 bases from J, the gap between germline ends came to 22 bases. CDR1 and CDR2 (germline): SGHVS, FQNEAQ. CDR3 region: CASSLDPGMAKGYGYTF. CDR3 DNA: TGTGCCAGCAGCTTGGATCCCGGTATGGCCAAGGGGTATGGCTACACCTTC.

The chain has TRBV3-1 (or the pseudogene TRBV3-2) and TRBJ1-3; 7 positions match TRBD1. Germline assignment: CDR1 LGHDT and CDR2 YNNKEL (reference sequence). V trimming: 2 bases; J trimming: 11 bases; junction bases outside the gene matches: 9. The CDR3 covers 14 residues. CDR3 nucleotide sequence: TGTGCCAGCAGCCAACAAGGGGGCCGGCACGCCATATATTTT. Its translation: CASSQQGGRHAIYF.

V and J are TRBV7-9 and TRBJ1-2, with a tentative D call TRBD1 (5 bases). V was pared by 0 bases and J by 5 bases, with 19 bases between. In germline, CDR1 is SEHNR, CDR2 FQNEAQ (reference sequence). CDR3 length: 17 amino acids. DNA for the CDR3: TGTGCCAGCAGCTTAGCGAGGGCGTCAGGGAGGAATTATGGCTACACCTTC. It codes for CASSLARASGRNYGYTF.

V and J are TRBV2 and TRBJ1-6; D is undetermined. Germline CDR1 reads SNHLY; CDR2 reads FYNNEI. V lost 5 bases to trimming and J lost 7 bases, with 15 bases between them. The CDR3 runs 15 residues. The CDR3 is CASSQRRFPNSPLHF. DNA of the CDR3: TGTGCCAGCAGTCAAAGGCGGTTCCCGAATTCACCCCTCCACTTT.

This CDR3 reads CASRPSGTYEQYF. The CDR3 nucleotides read TGTGCCAGCAGACCTAGCGGGACCTACGAGCAGTACTTC. This chain uses TRBV6-2 or TRBV6-3 with TRBJ2-7; 9 bases agree with TRBD2. This CDR3 is 13 amino acids long. The germline V gene encodes CDR1 MNHEY and CDR2 SVGEGT. Losses at the gene ends were 6 bases for V and 2 bases for J; bases not matched to a gene: 2.

This chain uses TRBV7-8 with TRBJ1-5; unclear D gene. This CDR3 has 16 amino acids. The germline gives CDR1 SGHVS, CDR2 FQNEAQ. Trimming removed 1 base at V and 4 bases at J, with 14 bases between. This chain's CDR3 is CASSLVSRHPNQPQHF. CDR3 nucleotide sequence: TGTGCCAGCAGCTTAGTTTCCAGGCACCCGAATCAGCCCCAGCATTTT.

About this clone: Different DNA sequences within this sample yield the same CDR3. The chain employs TRBV12-3 or TRBV12-4 and TRBJ1-5, with TRBD1 matching over 8 bases. CDR3 length: 13 amino acids. The V segment lost 6 bases and the J segment 4 bases; nucleotides outside the gene matches: 2. The CDR3 nucleotides read TGTGCCAGCAGCCGACAGGGGAATCAGCCCCAGCATTTT. This codes for CASSRQGNQPQHF.